This T cell receptor (beta chain) was obtained from a study of regulatory T cells after allogeneic stem cell transplantation (dated by TCRdb to the late 2010s). Study-wide context: Patients were stratified according to whether acute graft-versus-host disease had developed within 100 days after stem cell transplantation. The study compared the regulatory T-cell TCR repertoire after allogeneic stem cell transplantation between patients with and without acute graft-versus-host disease. Conventional CD4+ T cells defined as CD4+CD25+/-CD127+ were also sorted and TCR-sequenced for comparison in the study. Fluorescence-activated cell sorting was used to isolate CD4+CD25+CD127- regulatory T cells from patient PBMCs.

CDR1 and CDR2, looked up from the germline V gene, are SGHRS and YFSETQ. The cysteine opens and the phenylalanine closes a CDR3 of 15 amino acids. Only the CDR3 part of the read is kept: 45 bases, read in frame from the first base. Reading the label with the study, this specimen's time point is: 30 days after allogeneic hematopoietic stem cell transplantation. At 30 days after allogeneic hematopoietic stem cell transplantation, peripheral blood mononuclear cells were collected from the patients. TCRdb records Illumina MiSeq as the sequencer. After the RNA was reverse transcribed with the SMARTer RACE cDNA Amplification kit, the TCR beta CDR3 region was amplified. The RNeasy Mini Kit was used to extract RNA from the sorted cells. Illumina paired-end sequencing was applied to the TCR beta amplicons. Under the source paper's analysis protocol: TCR repertoire analysis used MiXCR, VDJtools and the tcR R package. The inverse Simpson index was used to measure diversity, and clones were grouped as rare, small, medium or expanded based on each clone's proportion of the repertoire. TCRdb itself trimmed the public reads at Q25 with fastp, ran MiXCR and retained productive beta chains. Every entry covers one CDR3 protein and lists the most common genes and DNA from its rows. TCRdb, not the original authors, processed these V and J calls. The sample table lists fewer than 5,500 distinct CDR3 sequences, about 96% of them with a count of one. The ten largest clones add up to roughly 40% of the sample.

What the study reported, not specific to this receptor: A significantly larger repertoire share was occupied by the top 10 regulatory T-cell clones in non-GvHD patients, which suggested expansion of presumably allo-specific protective clones. Compared with patients who had graft-versus-host disease, patients without the disease had a regulatory T-cell TCR repertoire that was more focused and less diverse. Whether or not patients had graft-versus-host disease, conventional CD4+ T-cell repertoire diversity showed no significant difference. Because of the small patient sample size, validation of the findings in a larger cohort was required. No regulatory T-cell clones were found in all patients, and the number of sorted cells showed no significant correlation with the inverse Simpson index.

As concerns this clonotype: The antigen it binds to is not known. Relative to the germline gene, one junction end is altered; a read error may explain this.

The rearranged segments are TRBV5-1 and TRBJ1-2, with the identity of the D gene unclear. This TCR was sampled from a human patient who had an allogeneic stem cell transplant, so the T cells may come from the graft donor. This material consisted of sorted CD4+ T cells from blood (whether regulatory or conventional is not recorded), taken 30 days after allogeneic stem cell transplant. The CDR3 corresponds to CASSLRCDTDYGYSF. The DNA sequence reads TGCGCCAGCAGCTTGAGGTGTGACACGGATTATGGCTACTCCTTC.